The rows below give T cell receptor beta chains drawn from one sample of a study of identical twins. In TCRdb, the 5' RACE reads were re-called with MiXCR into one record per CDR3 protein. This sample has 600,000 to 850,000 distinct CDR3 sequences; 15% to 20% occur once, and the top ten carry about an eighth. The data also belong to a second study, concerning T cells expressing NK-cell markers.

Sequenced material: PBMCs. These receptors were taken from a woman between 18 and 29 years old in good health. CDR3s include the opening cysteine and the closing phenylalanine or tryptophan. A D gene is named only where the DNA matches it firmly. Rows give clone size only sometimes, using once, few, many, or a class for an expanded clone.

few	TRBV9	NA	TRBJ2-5	CASSDRTDLGETQYF	TGTGCCAGCAGCGACCGGACAGATCTAGGAGAGACCCAGTACTTC
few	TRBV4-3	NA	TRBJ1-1	CASSQDFMNTEAFF	TGCGCCAGCAGCCAAGATTTCATGAACACTGAAGCTTTCTTT
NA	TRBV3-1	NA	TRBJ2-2	CASSQSRTGELFF	TGTGCCAGCAGCCAGTCGCGGACCGGGGAGCTGTTTTTT
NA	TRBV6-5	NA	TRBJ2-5	CASSYSLARAQETQYF	TGTGCCAGCAGTTACTCCCTCGCGCGGGCCCAAGAGACCCAGTACTTC
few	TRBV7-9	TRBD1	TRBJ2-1	CASSLEYKGANEQFF	TGTGCCAGCAGCTTAGAATACAAGGGGGCCAATGAGCAGTTCTTC
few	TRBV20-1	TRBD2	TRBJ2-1	CSADGLAGGYPPSSYNEQFF	TGCAGTGCTGATGGACTAGCGGGGGGCTACCCCCCCAGCTCCTACAATGAGCAGTTCTTC
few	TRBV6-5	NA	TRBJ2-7	CASGFYEQYF	TGTGCCAGCGGATTCTACGAGCAGTACTTC
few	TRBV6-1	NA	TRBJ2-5	CASSIVDSGETQYF	TGTGCCAGCAGTATTGTGGACAGCGGAGAGACCCAGTACTTC
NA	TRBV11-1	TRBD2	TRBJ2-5	CASSLGRTSGGRQETQYF	TGTGCCAGCAGCTTGGGGCGAACTAGCGGGGGGCGCCAAGAGACCCAGTACTTC
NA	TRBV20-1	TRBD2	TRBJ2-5	CCAKRTGTSGFGETQYF	TGCTGTGCCAAAAGAACGGGGACTAGCGGGTTCGGAGAGACCCAGTACTTC
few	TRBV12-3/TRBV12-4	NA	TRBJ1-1	CASSLYREGTEAFF	TGTGCCAGCAGTTTATACAGGGAGGGGACTGAAGCTTTCTTT
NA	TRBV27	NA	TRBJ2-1	CASRPGGTSSYNEQFF	TGTGCCAGCAGGCCTGGCGGTACGAGCTCCTACAATGAGCAGTTCTTC
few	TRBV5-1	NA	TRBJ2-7	CASSLRGADTYEQYF	TGCGCCAGCAGCTTACGCGGGGCAGACACCTACGAGCAGTACTTC
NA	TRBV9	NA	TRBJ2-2	CASSVGSPAGELFF	TGTGCCAGCAGCGTAGGGAGCCCGGCCGGGGAGCTGTTTTTT
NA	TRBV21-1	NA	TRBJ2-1	CASSKVIRVYNEQFF	TGTGCCAGCAGCAAAGTCATCCGCGTTTACAATGAGCAGTTCTTC
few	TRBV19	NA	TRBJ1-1	CASSIKVETEAFF	TGTGCCAGTAGTATTAAAGTAGAAACTGAAGCTTTCTTT
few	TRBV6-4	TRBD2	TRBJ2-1	CASSPGLAGGSSYNEQFF	TGTGCCAGCAGTCCGGGACTAGCGGGGGGGAGCTCCTACAATGAGCAGTTCTTC
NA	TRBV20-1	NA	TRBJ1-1	CSARSASLGGGNTEAFF	TGCAGTGCTAGGAGCGCCTCTCTTGGGGGTGGGAACACTGAAGCTTTCTTT
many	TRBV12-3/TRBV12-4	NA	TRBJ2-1	CASSLVGPYNEQFF	TGTGCCAGCAGCTTAGTCGGGCCCTACAATGAGCAGTTCTTC
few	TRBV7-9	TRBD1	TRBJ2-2	CASSLPPTGPGELFF	TGTGCCAGCAGCTTACCCCCGACAGGGCCCGGGGAGCTGTTTTTT
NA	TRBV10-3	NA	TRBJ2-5	CAISDTGIETQYF	TGTGCCATCAGTGACACAGGGATAGAGACCCAGTACTTC
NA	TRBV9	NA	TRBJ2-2	CAFLGRGNGGELFF	TGTGCCTTTCTAGGACGGGGAAATGGCGGGGAGCTGTTTTTT
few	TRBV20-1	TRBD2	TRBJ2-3	CSAIPGLADLSDLQYF	TGCAGTGCTATCCCGGGACTAGCGGATCTCTCAGATCTGCAGTATTTT
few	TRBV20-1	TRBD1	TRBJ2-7	CSATGTAFSYEQYF	TGCAGTGCTACCGGGACAGCCTTCTCCTACGAGCAGTACTTC
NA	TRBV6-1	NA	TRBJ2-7	CASSDLTGTQFYEQYF	TGTGCCAGCAGTGATTTAACCGGGACACAGTTCTACGAGCAGTACTTC
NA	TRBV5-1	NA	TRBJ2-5	CASSSEAGLLQETQYF	TGCGCCAGCAGCTCCGAGGCCGGACTTCTCCAAGAGACCCAGTACTTC
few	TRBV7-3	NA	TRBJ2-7	CASSSLGGFYEQYF	TGTGCCAGCAGCTCCCTTGGGGGGTTCTACGAGCAGTACTTC
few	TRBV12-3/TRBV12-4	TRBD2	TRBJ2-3	CASTLQRGRDTQYF	TGTGCCAGCACGCTACAGCGGGGACGTGATACGCAGTATTTT
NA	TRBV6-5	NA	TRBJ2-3	CASKLGGHADTQYF	TGTGCCAGCAAGTTGGGGGGGCATGCAGATACGCAGTATTTT
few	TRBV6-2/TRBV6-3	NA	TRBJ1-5	CASNLRQTNQPQHF	TGTGCCAGCAACCTACGGCAGACTAATCAGCCCCAGCATTTT
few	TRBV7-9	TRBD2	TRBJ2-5	CASTGTSAQETQYF	TGTGCCAGCACCGGGACTAGCGCACAAGAGACCCAGTACTTC
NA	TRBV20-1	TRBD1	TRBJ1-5	CSARASPRGQYQPQHF	TGCAGTGCTAGAGCATCTCCCAGGGGGCAATATCAGCCCCAGCATTTT
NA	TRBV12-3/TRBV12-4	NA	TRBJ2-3	CASVPLWAPKGADTQYF	TGTGCCAGCGTACCCCTCTGGGCCCCGAAAGGAGCAGATACGCAGTATTTT
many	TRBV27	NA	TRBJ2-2	CASSWGVGQGITGELFF	TGTGCCAGCAGTTGGGGGGTCGGGCAGGGAATCACCGGGGAGCTGTTTTTT
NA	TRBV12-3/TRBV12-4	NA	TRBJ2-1	CASYAGAESSYNEQFF	TGTGCCAGCTACGCTGGGGCGGAGAGCTCCTACAATGAGCAGTTCTTC
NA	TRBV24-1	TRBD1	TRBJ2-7	CATSDGRTGDHEQYF	TGTGCCACCAGTGATGGGAGGACAGGGGACCACGAGCAGTACTTC
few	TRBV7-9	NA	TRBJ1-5	CAAPEVVGRPQHF	TGTGCCGCACCTGAAGTGGTGGGACGGCCCCAGCATTTT
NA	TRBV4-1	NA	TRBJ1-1	CASSPDGALNTEAFF	TGCGCCAGCAGCCCCGATGGCGCGTTGAACACTGAAGCTTTCTTT
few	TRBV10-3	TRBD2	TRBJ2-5	CAISEWTREETQYF	TGTGCCATCAGTGAGTGGACTAGGGAAGAGACCCAGTACTTC
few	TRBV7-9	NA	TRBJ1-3	CASSHRGNSGNTIYF	TGTGCCAGCAGCCACCGAGGAAACTCTGGAAACACCATATATTTT
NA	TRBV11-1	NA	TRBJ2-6	CASNTGDGGFSGANVLTF	TGTGCCAGCAATACGGGGGACGGCGGGTTCTCTGGGGCCAACGTCCTGACTTTC
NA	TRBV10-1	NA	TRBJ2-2	CASSESTVSGELFF	TGCGCCAGCAGTGAGTCCACAGTTTCCGGGGAGCTGTTTTTT
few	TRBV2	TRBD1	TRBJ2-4	CASRPTGQAALAKNIQYF	TGTGCCAGCAGACCAACGGGACAGGCCGCGCTAGCCAAAAACATTCAGTACTTC
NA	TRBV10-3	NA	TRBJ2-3	CAISESNSRTDTQYF	TGTGCCATCAGTGAGTCGAATAGTAGAACAGATACGCAGTATTTT
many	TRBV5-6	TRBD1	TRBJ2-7	CASSLGTGYEQYF	TGTGCCAGCAGCTTAGGGACAGGCTACGAGCAGTACTTC
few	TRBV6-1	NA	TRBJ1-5	CASSGRDTPDPRDQPQHF	TGTGCCAGCAGTGGCCGGGACACTCCGGACCCCAGGGATCAGCCCCAGCATTTT
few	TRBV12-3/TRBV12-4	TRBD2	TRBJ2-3	CASSSWRGVKDTQYF	TGTGCCAGCAGTTCCTGGCGGGGGGTGAAAGATACGCAGTATTTT
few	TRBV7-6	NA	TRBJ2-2	CASSLPEQTENTGELFF	TGTGCCAGCAGCTTACCTGAGCAGACAGAGAACACCGGGGAGCTGTTTTTT
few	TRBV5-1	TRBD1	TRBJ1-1	CASSMTGGGTEAFF	TGCGCCAGCAGCATGACAGGGGGCGGGACTGAAGCTTTCTTT
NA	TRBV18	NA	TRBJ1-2	CASSPGAHAAGYTF	TGTGCCAGCTCACCAGGGGCACACGCTGCCGGCTACACCTTC
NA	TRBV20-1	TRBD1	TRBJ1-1	CSAQMYRGTEAFF	TGCAGTGCGCAGATGTACAGGGGAACTGAAGCTTTCTTT
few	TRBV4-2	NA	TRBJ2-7	CASSQEDSYEQYF	TGTGCCAGCAGCCAAGAAGACAGCTACGAGCAGTACTTC
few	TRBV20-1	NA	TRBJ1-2	CSATVPAKGGYTF	TGCAGTGCTACGGTCCCGGCCAAGGGTGGCTACACCTTC
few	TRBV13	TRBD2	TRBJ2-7	CASSLRTREEQYF	TGTGCCAGCAGCTTAAGGACTAGAGAAGAGCAGTACTTC